This T cell receptor beta chain was sequenced in a study of Ad26.COV2.S vaccination and SARS-CoV-2 variants. Turning to the study itself: Participant was drawn from the COV1001 Ad26.COV2.S trial arm. Study-level points and caveats: CD8+ and CD4+ T cells specific for spike reportedly responded with substantial breadth after vaccination.

Deletions cut 0 bases from V and 4 bases from J, with 13 bases between. The length of the CDR3 is 16 residues. CDR1 LGHNA and CDR2 YNFKEQ come from the germline V gene. With regard to this clone: Its specificity is unknown.

Treatment reported: some 20 received Ad26.COV2.S at low or high dose, single or two shots; a few received placebo; per-sample allocation not given. Sampling was performed 63 days after the first vaccine or placebo injection. Measured with immunoSEQ multiplex PCR; TCRdb has only the in-frame clones, and not every one. The data contain roughly 320,000 clones, around 90% of them singletons. The V and J genes are TRBV4-2 and TRBJ1-5; D call uncertain. The sequences come from peripheral blood, collected in a trial of Ad26.COV2.S vaccine versus placebo. The clonotype originates from a person aged 18 to 65 who received the Ad26.COV2.S COVID-19 vaccine or a placebo. CDR3 sequence reads: CASSQERNLVNQPQHF. CDR3 sequence (DNA): TGTGCCAGCAGCCAAGAGAGGAACTTGGTTAATCAGCCCCAGCATTTT.